This record looks at one TCR beta chain sequence and its context. The antigen is not known. The CDR3 loop spans 14 amino acids. Germline V gene lookup returns CDR1 MDHEN and CDR2 SYDVKM. V lost 4 bases and J lost 3, with 10 bases in between. This specimen belongs to a study of OX40 agonist ivuxolimab in advanced cancers. Looking at the study overall: Of the participants, approximately 40% had some prior anti-PD-1, anti-PD-L1 or anti-CTLA-4 therapy, which was allowed. Findings and caveats of the study: Antigen specificity was not determined for the expanded peripheral T cells.

Sequencing was performed with immunoSEQ multiplex PCR; in TCRdb, only in-frame clones are kept and a portion is missing. The table has 40,000 to 65,000 clones, approximately 90% seen once. The sequence derives from an adult with an advanced solid tumor such as melanoma, head and neck, liver or kidney cancer. This chain uses TRBV28 with TRBJ1-5; weak D call: TRBD1 (5 bases). This specimen consisted of CD4+ or CD8+ T cells sorted from blood, obtained in a trial of the OX40 agonist ivuxolimab. CDR3 loop: CASSSGTNNQPQHF. CDR3 bases: TGTGCCAGCAGTTCGGGGACCAACAATCAGCCCCAGCATTTT.